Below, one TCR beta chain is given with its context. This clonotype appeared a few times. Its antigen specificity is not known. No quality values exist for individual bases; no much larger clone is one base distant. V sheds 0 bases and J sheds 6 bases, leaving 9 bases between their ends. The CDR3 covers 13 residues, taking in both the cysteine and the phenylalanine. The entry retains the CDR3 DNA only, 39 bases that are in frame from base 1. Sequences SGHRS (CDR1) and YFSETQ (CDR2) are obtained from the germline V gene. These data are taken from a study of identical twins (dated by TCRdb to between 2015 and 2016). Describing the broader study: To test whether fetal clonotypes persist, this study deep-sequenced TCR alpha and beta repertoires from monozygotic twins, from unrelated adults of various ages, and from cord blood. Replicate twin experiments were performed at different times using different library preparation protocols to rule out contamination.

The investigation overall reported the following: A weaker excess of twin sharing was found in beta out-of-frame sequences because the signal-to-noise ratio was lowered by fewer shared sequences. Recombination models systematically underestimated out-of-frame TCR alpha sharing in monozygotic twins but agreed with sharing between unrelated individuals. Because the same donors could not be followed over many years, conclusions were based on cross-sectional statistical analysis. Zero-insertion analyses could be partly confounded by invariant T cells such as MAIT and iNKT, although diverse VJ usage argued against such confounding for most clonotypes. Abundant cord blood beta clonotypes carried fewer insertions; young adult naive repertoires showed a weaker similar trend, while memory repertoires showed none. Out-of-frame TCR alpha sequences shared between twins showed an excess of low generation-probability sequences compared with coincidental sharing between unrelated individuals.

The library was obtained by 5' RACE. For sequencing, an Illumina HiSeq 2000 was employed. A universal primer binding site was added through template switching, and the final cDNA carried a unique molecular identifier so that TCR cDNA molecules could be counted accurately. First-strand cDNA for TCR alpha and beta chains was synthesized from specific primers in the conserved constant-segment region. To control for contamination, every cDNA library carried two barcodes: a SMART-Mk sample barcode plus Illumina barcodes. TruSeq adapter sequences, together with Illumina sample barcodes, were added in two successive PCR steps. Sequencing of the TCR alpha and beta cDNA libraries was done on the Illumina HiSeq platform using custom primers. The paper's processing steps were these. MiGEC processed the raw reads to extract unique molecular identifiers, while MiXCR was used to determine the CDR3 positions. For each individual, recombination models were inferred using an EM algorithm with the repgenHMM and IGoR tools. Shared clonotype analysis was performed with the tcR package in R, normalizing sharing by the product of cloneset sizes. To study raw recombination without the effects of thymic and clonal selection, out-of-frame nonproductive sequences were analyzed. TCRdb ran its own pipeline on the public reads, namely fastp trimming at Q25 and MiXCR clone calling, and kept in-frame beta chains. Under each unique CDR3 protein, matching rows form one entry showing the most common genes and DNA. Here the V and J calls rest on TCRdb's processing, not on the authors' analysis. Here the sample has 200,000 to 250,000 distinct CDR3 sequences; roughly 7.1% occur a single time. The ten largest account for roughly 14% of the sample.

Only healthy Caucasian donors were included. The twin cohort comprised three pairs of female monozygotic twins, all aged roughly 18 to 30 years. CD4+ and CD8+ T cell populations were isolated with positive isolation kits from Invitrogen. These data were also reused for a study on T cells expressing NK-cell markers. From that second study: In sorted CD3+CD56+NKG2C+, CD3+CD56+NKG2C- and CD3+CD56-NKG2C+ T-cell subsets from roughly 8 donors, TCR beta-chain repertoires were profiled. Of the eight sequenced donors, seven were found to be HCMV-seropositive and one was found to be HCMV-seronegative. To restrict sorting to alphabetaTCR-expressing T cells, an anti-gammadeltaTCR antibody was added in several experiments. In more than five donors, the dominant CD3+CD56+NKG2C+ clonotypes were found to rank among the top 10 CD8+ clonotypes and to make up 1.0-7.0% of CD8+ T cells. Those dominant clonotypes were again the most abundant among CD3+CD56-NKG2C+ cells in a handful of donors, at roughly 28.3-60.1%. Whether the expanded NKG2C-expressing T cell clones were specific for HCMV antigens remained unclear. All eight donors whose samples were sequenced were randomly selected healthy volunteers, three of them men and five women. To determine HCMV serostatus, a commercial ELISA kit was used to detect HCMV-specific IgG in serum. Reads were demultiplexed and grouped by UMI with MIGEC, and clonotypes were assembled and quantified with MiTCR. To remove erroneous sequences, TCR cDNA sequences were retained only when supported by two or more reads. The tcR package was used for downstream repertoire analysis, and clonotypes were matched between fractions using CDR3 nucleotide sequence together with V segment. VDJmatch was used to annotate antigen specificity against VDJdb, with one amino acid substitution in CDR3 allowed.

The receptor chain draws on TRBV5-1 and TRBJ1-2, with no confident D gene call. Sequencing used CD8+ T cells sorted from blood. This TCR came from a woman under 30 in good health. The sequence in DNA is TGCGCCAGCAGCTTGGACGTGGCGCATGGCTACACCTTC. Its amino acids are CASSLDVAHGYTF.